Listed below are T cell receptor beta chains from one sample, sequenced in a study of T cells in localized non-small cell lung cancer. Sequencing was performed with immunoSEQ multiplex PCR; in TCRdb, only in-frame clones are kept and a portion is missing. The repertoire holds approximately 72,000 clones, about four fifths seen once, with about 13% in the top ten. This sample comprised peripheral blood, obtained before any cancer treatment. All receptors come from a female donor over 55 with stage I lung adenocarcinoma. Both conserved end residues are part of each CDR3. D genes are given only for firm matches. Clone size, where shown, is once, few, many, or a class for clones that have expanded.

>TRBV18|-|TRBJ1-1|-
CASSPLLTENTEAFF
>TRBV6-5|few|TRBJ2-7|-
CASSYSAGRGEQYF
>TRBV2|once|TRBJ2-2|TRBD1
CASSSTGAATGELFF
>TRBV4-1|-|TRBJ2-7|-
CASSQTSRLDLTYEQYF
>TRBV6-5|-|TRBJ2-5|-
CASSYIGVLEETQYF
>TRBV7-8|-|TRBJ2-1|TRBD2
CASSLELAGGFEQFF
>TRBV20-1|-|TRBJ2-1|TRBD2
CSALTSAAAFF
>TRBV7-6|few|TRBJ1-5|-
CASSLGVSTQPQHF
>TRBV7-3|-|TRBJ2-2|TRBD1
CASSLFGTGSAGELFF
>TRBV6-5|-|TRBJ2-1|-
CASSYSTGVGNEQFF
>TRBV7-2|-|TRBJ1-1|-
CASSLAYDRMNTEAFF
>TRBV7-2|once|TRBJ1-2|-
CASSLNEVNYGYTF
>TRBV10-3|-|TRBJ2-3|TRBD2
CAITSGASTDTQYF
>TRBV10-3|-|TRBJ2-2|TRBD2
CAISLLAGGAGELFF
>TRBV7-2|-|TRBJ1-2|TRBD1
CASSLGTGYGYTF
>TRBV29-1|-|TRBJ1-1|TRBD1
CSVPGQGGTEAFF
>TRBV2|once|TRBJ2-1|-
CASSEMSNEQFF
>TRBV4-1|-|TRBJ2-1|TRBD2
CASSQDLGLAGVTYNEQFF
>TRBV10-2|-|TRBJ1-2|TRBD1
CASSLTGDYGYTF
>TRBV7-8|-|TRBJ2-3|-
CASTRGAGTDTQYF
>TRBV18|-|TRBJ2-7|-
CASSPDTGGYEQYF
>TRBV6-4|-|TRBJ2-1|TRBD1
CASSDSDRAEQFF
>TRBV7-9|-|TRBJ1-4|-
CASVRSTNEKLFF
>TRBV11-2|-|TRBJ2-1|-
CASGVRANSYYNEQFF
>TRBV10-3|once|TRBJ2-7|TRBD1
CAISEDLTGERAYEQYF
>TRBV5-1|-|TRBJ1-3|-
CASTPGTTGNTIYF
>TRBV28|-|TRBJ2-5|-
CASSFRSETWETQYF
>TRBV5-1|-|TRBJ2-4|TRBD1
CASSLGQGAGKNIQYF
>TRBV19|few|TRBJ1-1|-
CASSHGGHGQEAFF
>TRBV19|-|TRBJ2-7|TRBD1
CASSGTGPYEQYF
>TRBV5-5|-|TRBJ1-1|-
CASSLYRTQQNTEAFF
>TRBV7-9|-|TRBJ1-1|-
CASRLETGPTEAFF
>TRBV7-9|-|TRBJ2-1|-
CASSLYIQAKGGNEQFF
>TRBV6-5|-|TRBJ1-2|TRBD1
CASSYAPGTGFHGYTF
>TRBV5-1|-|TRBJ1-5|-
CASSLMGDNQPQHF
>TRBV9|-|TRBJ2-5|TRBD2
CASSVGAGGPQETQYF
>TRBV2|-|TRBJ2-2|-
CASSPRGTGTGELFF
>TRBV5-1|few|TRBJ1-2|TRBD1
CASSVTGYGYTF
>TRBV7-8|-|TRBJ1-2|-
CASSLLTRDGYTF
>TRBV5-1|once|TRBJ2-7|TRBD1
CASSSKDRGYEQYF
>TRBV5-1|-|TRBJ2-1|-
CASSLTSNEQFF
>TRBV5-5|-|TRBJ2-2|TRBD2
CASRTRASGSLYDTGELFF
>TRBV21-1|-|TRBJ1-5|-
CASSKKEGSNNQPQHF
>TRBV7-9|medium-sized|TRBJ1-1|-
CASSEESRNTEAFF
>TRBV11-3|-|TRBJ2-7|TRBD2
CASSFPTTSYYEQYF
>TRBV6-5|-|TRBJ2-1|-
CASSYFRGGEGDEQFF
>TRBV6-5|-|TRBJ1-4|-
CASSYSGAGANEKLFF
>TRBV6-6|-|TRBJ1-4|TRBD1
CASSRGTGDEKLFF
>TRBV2|-|TRBJ1-2|TRBD1
CASSPTTGTGIYGYTF
>TRBV27|-|TRBJ1-3|-
CASSSFSGNTIYF
>TRBV4-1|-|TRBJ1-4|-
CASSQGTEKLFF
>TRBV7-7|-|TRBJ2-2|-
CASSITLRVGNAGELFF
>TRBV2|-|TRBJ1-3|TRBD1
CASSEGGGVTIYF
>TRBV10-2|-|TRBJ2-1|TRBD2
CASSEGRASGSGEQFF
>TRBV5-6|-|TRBJ2-3|-
CASSRRADTQYF